These 4 T cell receptor beta chains share one sample of origin, sequenced in a study of beta chain features in type 1 diabetes (dated by TCRdb to the late 2010s). Library generation was performed with the immunoSEQ multiplex PCR assay. All of the isolated RNA was reverse transcribed with the High Capacity cDNA Reverse Transcription Kit, so expressed TCRB transcripts were sequenced. TCRdb obtained this table from immuneACCESS and retained in-frame rearrangements with V and J assigned. These tables miss some clones; where compared with another copy, unresolved V genes account for less than half of the shortfall, and the remainder is unexplained. The sample contains 620,000 or so clones, less than 20% of them found a single time. The top ten hold approximately 0.087% of the sample. Sequencing was carried out using naive CD4+ T cells from blood. In light of the paper, this sample's cell subset or site label describes: true naive CD4+ T cells. These receptors were taken from a young man in good health.

This clone came up a few times. V gene TRBV12-5 combines with J gene TRBJ1-2; the D is unclear. CDR3 length: 15 amino acids. The germline V and J ends were trimmed by 0 bases and 4 bases, with 12 bases remaining between them. The germline gives CDR1 LGHNT, CDR2 FRNRAP. The CDR3 region is CASGLVIRTVYGYTF. Written as DNA, the CDR3 is TGTGCTAGTGGTTTGGTTATTAGGACCGTCTATGGCTACACCTTC.

This clone was seen a few times. The genes are TRBV11-2 and TRBJ2-3; no clear D gene. V dropped 1 base and J dropped 3 bases, with 8 bases sitting between them. Germline lookup yields CDR1 SGHAT and CDR2 FQNNGV. The CDR3 totals 14 residues. CDR3 coding DNA: TGTGCCAGCAGCTTAGGGAGCCGGACAGATACGCAGTATTTT. This encodes CASSLGSRTDTQYF.

This rearrangement joins TRBV2 to TRBJ2-5; either TRBD1 or TRBD2 may fit D (5 bases each). This CDR3 comprises 15 residues. CDR1 is SNHLY, CDR2 FYNNEI, per germline. V gave up 3 bases and J gave up 7 bases, with 18 bases separating them. The DNA of the CDR3 is TGTGCCAGCAGTGAGGGACCGAGGCAGCAATCGACCCAGTACTTC. Translation gives CASSEGPRQQSTQYF.

The rearrangement links TRBV7-2 to TRBJ2-5, with D possibly being TRBD1 or TRBD2 (5 bases each). This CDR3 region has 15 residues. V was clipped by 2 bases and J by 1 base, with 11 bases between them. Germline V gene lookup returns CDR1 SGHTA and CDR2 FQGNSA. CDR3 loop: CASSLQWGFQETQYF. The DNA for the CDR3 is TGTGCCAGCAGCTTACAGTGGGGGTTCCAAGAGACCCAGTACTTC.